Below are 26 T cell receptor beta chains sequenced from a single sample in a study of long-term antiretroviral therapy in people with HIV. A v3.0 immunoSEQ assay was performed at survey level. Repertoires were generated with immunoSEQ multiplex PCR, while TCRdb's copy carries only in-frame clones and drops some. The sample lists 30,000 to 45,000 clones, 80% occurring once. Source: unsorted PBMCs, taken 3.4 years after starting antiretroviral therapy. These receptors were taken from a man aged 30-40 years with HIV.

This clone was seen a few times. This chain links TRBV4-3 with TRBJ2-7; 13 bases match TRBD2. With 2 bases clipped from V and 9 bases from J, the junction kept 7 bases outside the gene matches. Germline V gene sequence: CDR1 LGHNA, CDR2 YSLEER. This CDR3 has 15 amino acids. Here the CDR3 reads CASSQSLAGGSRQYF. The CDR3 DNA is TGCGCCAGCAGCCAATCACTAGCGGGAGGGAGTAGGCAGTACTTC.

The chain combines TRBV15 with TRBJ1-5; the match to TRBD1 covers 8 bases. Looked up from germline, CDR1 is LNHNV and CDR2 is YYDKDF (reference sequence). The CDR3 covers 15 residues. The trim removed 3 bases at V and 3 bases at J, leaving 4 bases unmatched. CDR3 bases: TGTGCCACCAGCAGGGACAGGGTGAACAATCAGCCCCAGCATTTT. This gives the protein CATSRDRVNNQPQHF.

This rearrangement joins TRBV4-3 to TRBJ2-3, with unresolved D. Trimming left V 1 base short and J 2 bases short, with 4 bases between. CDR1 and CDR2 from the germline V gene are LGHNA and YSLEER. The CDR3 runs 13 residues. DNA of the CDR3: TGCGCCAGCAGCCAAGTTACCACAGATACGCAGTATTTT. It codes for CASSQVTTDTQYF.

The chain combines TRBV2 with TRBJ2-5; D is uncertain. Germline values: CDR1 SNHLY, CDR2 FYNNEI. Trimming stripped 2 bases from V and 3 bases from J, with 7 bases between. This CDR3 is built from 13 residues. CDR3 region: CASSEWVEETQYF. CDR3 bases: TGTGCCAGCAGTGAATGGGTAGAAGAGACCCAGTACTTC.

This chain connects TRBV7-2 to TRBJ2-5; 13 nucleotides line up with TRBD2. Germline trimming cut 5 bases from V and 5 bases from J; bases unmatched to any gene: 8. Per the germline V gene, CDR1 is SGHTA and CDR2 is FQGNSA. The CDR3 spans 16 residues. The CDR3 coding sequence is TGTGCCAGCAGCGAAGCTGGACTAGCGGGAGTTGAGACCCAGTACTTC. Amino acid sequence: CASSEAGLAGVETQYF.

The chain uses TRBV7-2 and TRBJ2-7; D may be TRBD2 (6 bases). Germline loops: CDR1 SGHTA, CDR2 FQGNSA. The V end lost 3 bases, the J end lost 2 bases, and 14 bases lay between the germline ends. The CDR3 has 15 amino acids. The chain's CDR3 is CASSFAGTETYEQYF. The DNA of the CDR3 is TGTGCCAGCAGCTTCGCCGGGACTGAAACCTACGAGCAGTACTTC.

This clone was seen a handful of times. The chain combines TRBV14 with TRBJ2-2; D remains ambiguous. Deletions cut 1 base from V and 1 base from J, with 4 bases between. Per the germline V gene, CDR1 is SGHDN and CDR2 is FVKESK. This CDR3 spans 14 amino acids. The chain's CDR3 is CASSQVRNTGELFF. CDR3 nucleotides: TGTGCCAGCAGCCAAGTCAGGAACACCGGGGAGCTGTTTTTT.

This chain's CDR3 is CASSPMPGLANTQYF. The DNA of the CDR3 is TGTGCCAGCAGCCCAATGCCGGGACTAGCGAATACGCAGTATTTT. The V gene is TRBV27, the J gene TRBJ2-3; 10 bases agree with TRBD2. With V trimmed by 6 bases and J by 7 bases, 10 bases remained unmatched. This CDR3 has 15 residues. Germline V CDR1 and CDR2: MNHEY, SMNVEV (reference sequence).

This chain links TRBV13 with TRBJ2-7, with a weak D call TRBD2 (6 bases). This CDR3 region has 15 residues. The V end lost 7 bases, the J end lost 3 bases, and 19 bases lay between the germline ends. Germline V lookup: CDR1 PRHDT, CDR2 FYEKMQ (reference sequence). CDR3 DNA: TGTGCCAGCATGAGAGGAGGGTCAGGCCTCTACGAGCAGTACTTC. As protein: CASMRGGSGLYEQYF.

The gene calls are TRBV5-1 and TRBJ2-1; D is unresolved. This CDR3 contains 11 residues. V was shortened by 0 bases and J by 6 bases, with 1 base between the two germline ends. Looked up from germline, CDR1 is SGHRS and CDR2 is YFSETQ. CDR3 coding DNA: TGCGCCAGCAGCTTGGCCAATGAGCAGTTCTTC. Translating it yields CASSLANEQFF. Complete variable domain (other parts from reference TRBV5-1 and TRBJ2-1): KAGVTQTPRYLIKTRGQQVTLSCSPISGHRSVSWYQQTPGQGLQFLFEYFSETQRNKGNFPGRFSGRQFSNSRSEMNVSTLELGDSALYLCASSLANEQFFGPGTRLTVL.

The genes are TRBV19 and TRBJ1-1; D is perhaps TRBD1 (5 bases). There are 14 residues in the CDR3. CDR1 and CDR2 (germline): LNHDA, SQIVND (reference sequence). The ends were cut back, 7 bases at V and 0 bases at J, with 12 bases in the middle. CDR3: CASKDRVMNTEAFF. In DNA, the CDR3 is TGTGCCAGTAAAGACAGAGTAATGAACACTGAAGCTTTCTTT. Full variable domain (outside the CDR3, taken from reference TRBV19 and TRBJ1-1): DGGITQSPKYLFRKEGQNVTLSCEQNLNHDAMYWYRQDPGQGLRLIYYSQIVNDFQKGDIAEGYSVSREKKESFPLTVTSAQKNPTAFYLCASKDRVMNTEAFFGQGTRLTVV.

The chain has TRBV10-3 and TRBJ1-1; D remains unclear. V dropped 7 bases and J dropped 3 bases, with 15 bases sitting between them. The CDR3 extends over 14 amino acids. Germline V gives CDR1 ENHRY, CDR2 SYGVKD. The CDR3 DNA sequence: TGTGCCATCAAAGACCCCCTGGGAGACACTGAAGCTTTCTTT. It is translated as CAIKDPLGDTEAFF.

This clone was seen a few times. The V call is TRBV10-2, the J call TRBJ2-1, with 12 nucleotides matching TRBD2. CDR3 size: 15 residues. The V gene end was trimmed by 7 bases and the J gene end by 4 bases; junction bases not matched to a gene: 5. Per the germline V gene, CDR1 is WSHSY and CDR2 is SAAADI. The CDR3 DNA sequence: TGCGCCAGCACCAATCTAGCGGGAGGGTACAATGAGCAGTTCTTC. Protein product: CASTNLAGGYNEQFF.

This chain links TRBV5-6 with TRBJ2-1; D unclear. V lost 0 bases to trimming and J lost 4 bases, with 14 bases between them. Germline V gene sequence: CDR1 SGHDT, CDR2 YYEEEE. The CDR3 length is 16 residues. The CDR3 region has the DNA TGTGCCAGCAGCTTGGATATCCAAGGAGTATACAATGAGCAGTTCTTC. It translates to CASSLDIQGVYNEQFF. Full variable domain (outside the CDR3, taken from reference TRBV5-6 and TRBJ2-1): DAGVTQSPTHLIKTRGQQVTLRCSPKSGHDTVSWYQQALGQGPQFIFQYYEEEERQRGNFPDRFSGHQFPNYSSELNVNALLLGDSALYLCASSLDIQGVYNEQFFGPGTRLTVL.

The chain's CDR3 is CASRPGQGGNTIYF. CDR3 nucleotide sequence: TGTGCCAGCAGGCCGGGACAGGGCGGAAACACCATATATTTT. V and J are TRBV2 and TRBJ1-3, with TRBD1 matching over 9 bases. There are 14 residues in the CDR3. CDR1 and CDR2 (germline): SNHLY, FYNNEI. The V and J ends lost 6 bases and 4 bases, in that order; junction bases with no gene match: 4.

The chain combines TRBV9 with TRBJ2-4, with TRBD2 matching 7 bases. V gave up 0 bases and J gave up 6 bases; unmatched junction bases: 6. The length of the CDR3 is 15 residues. In germline, CDR1 is SGDLS, CDR2 YYNGEE. CDR3 region: CASSVGSGGSNIQYF. The CDR3 region has the DNA TGTGCCAGCAGCGTAGGGTCGGGAGGATCAAACATTCAGTACTTC.

This rearrangement joins TRBV6-6 to TRBJ1-2, with 7 bases that match TRBD1. This CDR3 comprises 14 residues. Trimming at V came to 5 bases and at J to 2 bases, leaving 5 bases not matched to a gene. Germline CDR1 reads MNHNY; CDR2 reads SVGAGI (reference sequence). The CDR3 coding sequence is TGTGCCAGCAGTCTACGGGACAGCAACTATGGCTACACCTTC. Protein sequence: CASSLRDSNYGYTF.

This clone was seen a single time. This chain uses TRBV29-1 with TRBJ2-7, with TRBD1 identical over 10 bases. Trimming at V came to 7 bases and at J to 5 bases, leaving 8 bases not matched to a gene. Germline assignment: CDR1 SQVTM and CDR2 ANQGSEA. The CDR3 has 13 residues. The CDR3 protein is CSGQGTGVHEQYF. CDR3 DNA sequence: TGCAGCGGCCAAGGGACAGGGGTCCACGAGCAGTACTTC.

The rearrangement uses TRBV27 and TRBJ1-2, with 8 bases lining up with TRBD1. The CDR3 spans 13 residues. The ends lost 3 bases at V and 3 bases at J; junction bases unmatched: 0. Per germline, CDR1 MNHEY and CDR2 SMNVEV (reference sequence). CDR3 amino acids: CASSLGQDYGYTF. As DNA, the CDR3 is TGTGCCAGCAGTTTGGGACAGGACTATGGCTACACCTTC.

This clone has just a few counts. V and J are TRBV7-2 and TRBJ2-7; 9 nucleotides line up with TRBD2. The CDR3 length is 13 residues. V lost 7 bases and J lost 3; bases outside the gene matches: 4. The germline gives CDR1 SGHTA, CDR2 FQGNSA. DNA of the CDR3: TGTGCCAGCACCCTGACTAGCGGCTACGAGCAGTACTTC. Its protein product is CASTLTSGYEQYF.

This clone was counted between two and nine times. The genes are TRBV5-6 and TRBJ1-1; D is perhaps TRBD1 (5 bases). Germline-derived CDR1 and CDR2 are SGHDT and YYEEEE. This CDR3 has 12 residues. Trimming removed 2 bases at V and 7 bases at J, with 9 bases between. This chain's CDR3 is CASSFGTHEAFF. CDR3 DNA sequence: TGTGCCAGCAGCTTCGGGACTCATGAAGCTTTCTTT. The whole variable domain, filled in from reference TRBV5-6 and TRBJ1-1, reads DAGVTQSPTHLIKTRGQQVTLRCSPKSGHDTVSWYQQALGQGPQFIFQYYEEEERQRGNFPDRFSGHQFPNYSSELNVNALLLGDSALYLCASSFGTHEAFFGQGTRLTVV.

This clone was picked up one time. The chain uses TRBV14 and TRBJ2-1; tentatively, D is TRBD1 or TRBD2 (5 bases each). V dropped 0 bases and J dropped 8 bases, with 35 bases sitting between them. Looked up from germline, CDR1 is SGHDN and CDR2 is FVKESK. CDR3 length: 22 residues. CDR3 loop: CASSQDFIRASGTHFLQDEQFF. In DNA, the CDR3 is TGTGCCAGCAGCCAAGATTTCATTCGGGCATCCGGGACCCACTTTCTACAGGATGAGCAGTTCTTC.

The chain is built from TRBV5-1 and TRBJ1-1, with unresolved D. The V end lost 0 bases, the J end lost 0 bases, and 3 bases lay between the germline ends. The CDR3 length is 13 residues. CDR1 and CDR2 from the germline V gene are SGHRS and YFSETQ. Here the CDR3 DNA reads TGCGCCAGCAGCTTGGGACTGAACACTGAAGCTTTCTTT. It is translated as CASSLGLNTEAFF.

This chain joins TRBV6-1 and TRBJ2-7; 10 bases line up with TRBD1. Germline loops: CDR1 MNHNS, CDR2 SASEGT. The CDR3 extends over 15 amino acids. V was clipped by 6 bases and J by 2 bases; unmatched bases: 7. The CDR3 here is CASRPTGTGAYEQYF. The DNA for the CDR3 is TGTGCCAGCAGGCCGACCGGGACAGGGGCCTACGAGCAGTACTTC.

The rearrangement links TRBV2 to TRBJ1-5; possibly TRBD1 for D (5 bases). The ends were cut back, 4 bases at V and 4 bases at J, with 8 bases in the middle. The CDR3 has 13 amino acids. CDR1 SNHLY and CDR2 FYNNEI come from the germline V gene. Here the CDR3 reads CASSVGQNQPQHF. CDR3 coding DNA: TGTGCCAGCAGTGTGGGGCAGAATCAGCCCCAGCATTTT.

The V call is TRBV6-5, the J call TRBJ1-4, with D tentatively TRBD1 (5 bases). V lost 0 bases and J lost 6, with 14 bases in between. CDR3 length equals 16 residues. From germline, CDR1 is MNHEY and CDR2 SVGAGI. The CDR3 DNA is TGTGCCAGCAGTTACTCCTTGATCGGGGGGGATGAAAAACTGTTTTTT. Translating it yields CASSYSLIGGDEKLFF.